One sample yielded the 8 T cell receptor beta chains listed below, sequenced in a study of blood T cell repertoires in COVID-19. The repertoire was sequenced with immunoSEQ multiplex PCR; TCRdb's copy has only in-frame clones and lacks some. This sample has tens of thousands of clones, with about 81% found just once. The sequenced sample was peripheral blood. These receptors were taken from a man older than 75 with acute or convalescent COVID-19.

The chain employs TRBV2 and TRBJ2-5, with 8 bases aligning to TRBD2. V was pared by 7 bases and J by 2 bases, with 6 bases of the junction left unmatched. The germline V gene has CDR1 SNHLY and CDR2 FYNNEI. The length of the CDR3 is 14 residues. CDR3 DNA sequence: TGTGCCAGCACCGGGACTAGTAGGCAAGAGACCCAGTACTTC. It translates to CASTGTSRQETQYF.

This rearrangement joins TRBV5-6 to TRBJ2-1; perhaps TRBD2 as D (5 bases). V was pared by 4 bases and J by 7 bases, with 18 bases between. CDR3 size: 15 residues. Germline V gene lookup returns CDR1 SGHDT and CDR2 YYEEEE. DNA for the CDR3: TGTGCCAGCAGCGTGACCGGGTCAAGGAGGAATGAGCAGTTCTTC. The encoded protein is CASSVTGSRRNEQFF.

The V and J genes are TRBV11-2 and TRBJ2-3; D possibly corresponds to TRBD2 (5 bases). Germline V gene data show CDR1 as SGHAT and CDR2 as FQNNGV. V shed 3 bases and J shed 6 bases, with 16 bases lying between them. This CDR3 spans 15 amino acids. The DNA of the CDR3 is TGTGCCAGCAGCTTTGCGGGCGCGGGCCCGGATACGCAGTATTTT. This gives the protein CASSFAGAGPDTQYF.

The gene calls are TRBV7-6 and TRBJ2-3; TRBD2 agrees at 12 bases. From germline, CDR1 is SGHVS and CDR2 FNYEAQ. CDR3 size: 16 residues. The trim removed 5 bases at V and 3 bases at J, leaving 6 bases unmatched. The CDR3 protein is CASSLLAGGPTDTQYF. The CDR3 bases are TGTGCCAGCAGCCTCCTAGCGGGGGGGCCAACAGATACGCAGTATTTT.

This chain links TRBV19 with TRBJ2-1; 8 nucleotides match TRBD2. Germline trimming cut 3 bases from V and 7 bases from J; bases unmatched to any gene: 8. Per germline, CDR1 LNHDA and CDR2 SQIVND (reference sequence). The CDR3 is 15 amino acids. The CDR3: CASSIRGGVENEQFF. The CDR3 bases are TGTGCCAGTAGTATTCGGGGGGGCGTAGAAAATGAGCAGTTCTTC.

The CDR3: CASSQEGSGGQETQYF. CDR3 nucleotides: TGCGCCAGCAGCCAAGAGGGTAGCGGGGGCCAAGAGACCCAGTACTTC. The chain is built from TRBV4-1 and TRBJ2-5; 9 bases line up with TRBD2. The germline V gene encodes CDR1 MGHRA and CDR2 YSYEKL. The CDR3 sequence is 16 residues long. Losses at the gene ends were 0 bases for V and 1 base for J; bases not matched to a gene: 3.

This sequence joins TRBV11-3 and TRBJ2-7; 7 nucleotides align to TRBD2. The CDR3 is 14 amino acids. The germline V gene encodes CDR1 SGHNT and CDR2 YENEEA. After removal of 2 bases from V and 4 bases from J, the junction contained 5 bases not matched to a gene. Here the CDR3 DNA reads TGTGCCAGCAGCTTAAGAGCGGGGAAGTACGAGCAGTACTTC. Encoded protein: CASSLRAGKYEQYF. The full variable domain, with the rest looked up from reference TRBV11-3 and TRBJ2-7, is EAGVVQSPRYKIIEKKQPVAFWCNPISGHNTLYWYLQNLGQGPELLIRYENEEAVDDSQLPKDRFSAERLKGVDSTLKIQPAELGDSAVYLCASSLRAGKYEQYFGPGTRLTVT.

This clone was counted between two and nine times. V usage is TRBV29-1 and J usage is TRBJ2-7, with D perhaps TRBD2 (6 bases). Trimming removed 4 bases at V and 6 bases at J, with 16 bases between. This CDR3 is 13 amino acids long. Germline loops: CDR1 SQVTM, CDR2 ANQGSEA. Here the CDR3 DNA reads TGCAGCGTTGTGGGGGTGGCGCGGGGCGAGCAGTACTTC. Its translation: CSVVGVARGEQYF.